This T cell receptor (beta chain) was sequenced for a study of T-cell reconstitution after alpha-beta-depleted transplantation in children. V lost 7 bases to trimming and J lost 3 bases; unmatched junction nucleotides: 8. CDR3 length equals 13 residues. Germline assignment: CDR1 SQVTM and CDR2 ANQGSEA. This clonotype was counted many times. Unique molecular identifiers were incorporated into the prepared TCRbeta library. Each CDR3 protein gets one entry after TCRdb re-called the PCR reads with MiXCR. Here the sample spans around 500,000 distinct CDR3 sequences, around 13% being singletons. The starting material was PBMCs from the stem cell graft donor, obtained from the stem cell graft. This receptor was obtained from a human donor who donated a stem cell graft to a child with combined immunodeficiency. The V gene is TRBV29-1, the J gene TRBJ2-7; 8 nucleotides line up with TRBD1. As DNA, the CDR3 is TGCAGCGCACAGGGGGTTGGAGTCTACGAGCAGTACTTC. Translating it yields CSAQGVGVYEQYF.